This T cell receptor beta chain was recorded in a study of T cells in Graves' hyperthyroidism and ophthalmopathy. Study overall: The authors collected peripheral blood at initial diagnosis, before any treatment. Regarding the study as a whole: Classification by a 13 V-J model distinguished ophthalmopathy from stable hyperthyroidism.

Graves' hyperthyroidism was deemed stable absent ophthalmopathy progression within 18 months. Uncontrolled infections, other autoimmune diseases, pregnancy or lactation led to exclusion of patients. This clonotype was seen more than once but under ten times. Its antigen is not known. Germline CDR1 reads MNHEY; CDR2 reads SVGEGT. V lost 6 bases and J lost 5, with 13 bases in between. This CDR3 has 14 amino acids. RNA transcripts were the template for amplifying TCR beta CDR3 regions. Researchers ran a first-round RT-PCR on the TCR CDR3 using the HTBI primer set. TCRdb reprocessed the multiplex PCR reads with MiXCR, giving one entry per CDR3 protein. The repertoire holds around 620,000 distinct CDR3 sequences, with around 15% as singletons.

This TCR was recovered from a woman under 40 with Graves' hyperthyroidism. The sequenced sample was blood. The chain has TRBV6-2 or TRBV6-3 and TRBJ1-4; weak D call: TRBD1 (6 bases). This CDR3 reads CASRRGAFNEKLFF. CDR3 DNA sequence: TGTGCCAGCAGGAGGGGGGCATTCAATGAAAAACTGTTTTTT.